The 25 T cell receptor beta chains given below trace back to one sample, sequenced in a study of cytomegalovirus exposure and HLA in healthy donors. Both 60 Vbeta primers and 13 Jbeta primers went into the PCR. Assay used: immunoSEQ multiplex PCR; TCRdb lists only in-frame clones, some missing. The sample has about 120,000 clones, approximately 69% seen once. Sample: PBMCs. All receptors come from a woman aged 40 to 49 in good health and CMV-seropositive.

The gene calls are TRBV19 and TRBJ2-3; TRBD1 agrees at 7 bases. The germline V gene has CDR1 LNHDA and CDR2 SQIVND (reference sequence). The ends lost 8 bases at V and 0 bases at J; junction bases unmatched: 2. This CDR3 contains 13 residues. The CDR3 DNA follows: TGTGCCAGTGGGACAGTCAGCACAGATACGCAGTATTTT. Translating it yields CASGTVSTDTQYF.

The rearrangement uses TRBV12-5 and TRBJ2-5; TRBD1 matches 9 bases. The CDR3 spans 15 residues. V shed 5 bases, J shed 4 bases, and the junction held 8 bases outside the gene matches. Per the germline V gene, CDR1 is LGHNT and CDR2 is FRNRAP. The CDR3 reads CASGAGQGMGETQYF. In DNA, the CDR3 is TGTGCTAGTGGTGCCGGACAGGGGATGGGAGAGACCCAGTACTTC. Drawing the rest from reference TRBV12-5 and TRBJ2-5, the complete variable domain is DARVTQTPRHKVTEMGQEVTMRCQPILGHNTVFWYRQTMMQGLELLAYFRNRAPLDDSGMPKDRFSAEMPDATLATLKIQPSEPRDSAVYFCASGAGQGMGETQYFGPGTRLLVL.

This chain links TRBV4-1 with TRBJ2-2; 9 nucleotides align to TRBD1. This CDR3 contains 17 residues. V lost 3 bases to trimming and J lost 5 bases; unmatched junction nucleotides: 10. Germline CDR1 MGHRA, CDR2 YSYEKL. The CDR3 DNA is TGCGCCAGCAGCCACGGACAGGGGCTGGGTGGTACCGGGGAGCTGTTTTTT. This codes for CASSHGQGLGGTGELFF.

The chain links TRBV2 to TRBJ2-5, with D perhaps TRBD2 (5 bases). V was clipped by 9 bases and J by 5 bases, with 13 bases between them. This CDR3 spans 12 amino acids. Looked up from germline, CDR1 is SNHLY and CDR2 is FYNNEI. The CDR3 protein is CASATRIETQYF. The CDR3 bases are TGTGCCAGTGCAACTAGGATCGAGACCCAGTACTTC.

This clone was seen a single time. The V and J genes are TRBV19 and TRBJ2-1, with 7 nucleotides matching TRBD2. The germline V gene has CDR1 LNHDA and CDR2 SQIVND (reference sequence). Trimming cost V 4 bases and J 5 bases; bases outside gene matches: 5. The CDR3 totals 14 residues. This CDR3 reads CASSKREGNNEQFF. The CDR3 region has the DNA TGTGCCAGTAGTAAGAGGGAGGGTAACAATGAGCAGTTCTTC. The full variable domain, completed using reference TRBV19 and TRBJ2-1, is DGGITQSPKYLFRKEGQNVTLSCEQNLNHDAMYWYRQDPGQGLRLIYYSQIVNDFQKGDIAEGYSVSREKKESFPLTVTSAQKNPTAFYLCASSKREGNNEQFFGPGTRLTVL.

About this clone itself: A junction end diverges from the germline sequence, so it may reflect a read error. The rearrangement links TRBV7-7 to TRBJ2-2, with 7 bases aligning to TRBD1. The germline gives CDR1 SSHAT, CDR2 FNYEAQ (reference sequence). This CDR3 contains 18 residues. The CDR3 reads CASSQLGTDGERNGELFF. Written as DNA, the CDR3 is TGTGCTAGCAGCCAGCTCGGGACAGACGGGGAACGGAACGGGGAGCTGTTTTTT. The whole variable domain, filled in from reference TRBV7-7 and TRBJ2-2, reads GAGVSQSPRYKVTKRGQDVTLRCDPISSHATLYWYQQALGQGPEFLTYFNYEAQPDKSGLPSDRFSAERPEGSISTLTIQRTEQRDSAMYRCASSQLGTDGERNGELFFGEGSRLTVL.

The table lists this clone with a count of one. The rearrangement uses TRBV7-9 and TRBJ2-1; 11 bases agree with TRBD2. Trimming at V came to 2 bases and at J to 10 bases, leaving 16 bases not matched to a gene. The CDR3 extends over 18 amino acids. Germline CDR1 and CDR2: SEHNR and FQNEAQ (reference sequence). CDR3 sequence reads: CASSLRALGLAGPWEQFF. The CDR3 nucleotides are TGTGCCAGCAGCTTACGGGCCCTTGGACTAGCGGGCCCTTGGGAGCAGTTCTTC.

This chain links TRBV5-1 with TRBJ2-3, with TRBD1 matching 7 bases. The CDR3 is 15 residues long. Germline trimming cut 2 bases from V and 0 bases from J; bases unmatched to any gene: 3. Germline values: CDR1 SGHRS, CDR2 YFSETQ. The CDR3 loop reads CASSFQDRSTDTQYF. For the CDR3, the DNA is TGCGCCAGCAGCTTTCAGGACAGGAGCACAGATACGCAGTATTTT.

The gene calls are TRBV19 and TRBJ1-2; 7 positions match TRBD1. The CDR3 has 13 residues. The V and J ends lost 4 bases and 7 bases, in that order; junction bases with no gene match: 6. Per germline, CDR1 LNHDA and CDR2 SQIVND (reference sequence). For the CDR3, the DNA is TGTGCCAGTAGTAGCCGACAGGGCCTTGGCTACACCTTC. Its translation is CASSSRQGLGYTF.

The chain couples TRBV6-5 to TRBJ1-1; D is unclear. The V end was cut by 7 bases, the J end by 4 bases, with 16 bases between. Germline lookup yields CDR1 MNHEY and CDR2 SVGAGI. The CDR3 totals 14 residues. The CDR3 spells CASTRVIPGTEAFF. The CDR3 coding sequence is TGTGCCAGCACCCGAGTGATTCCAGGCACTGAAGCTTTCTTT.

The J gene is TRBJ2-7, the V gene TRBV11-1, with 8 bases lining up with TRBD1. CDR3 length: 15 amino acids. J lost 2 bases, V lost 2 bases, and 5 bases had no gene match. CDR1 is SGHAT and CDR2 is FQDESV in the germline V gene (reference sequence). The CDR3 loop reads CASSLSRTGTYEQYF. The CDR3 DNA follows: TGTGCCAGCAGCTTAAGCCGGACAGGGACCTACGAGCAGTACTTC.

The chain uses TRBV5-1 and TRBJ2-5; TRBD2 matches 10 bases. The germline V gene has CDR1 SGHRS and CDR2 YFSETQ. The length of the CDR3 is 17 residues. J was trimmed by 1 base and V by 2 bases; bases with no gene match: 8. The DNA for the CDR3 is TGCGCCAGCAGCTTTGGAGCACTAGCGGGGCCCCAAGAGACCCAGTACTTC. Its protein is CASSFGALAGPQETQYF.

A remark on this clone: A read error may produce the germline difference seen at one junction end. The chain is built from TRBV9 and TRBJ1-2; TRBD1 matches at 7 bases. The CDR3 extends over 18 amino acids. The germline gives CDR1 SGDLS, CDR2 YYNGEE. In DNA, the CDR3 is TGTGCCGGCAGCGTAGGATTATCGGCAAGACAGGGTGTCTATGGCTACACCTTC. Amino acid sequence: CAGSVGLSARQGVYGYTF.

The chain recombines TRBV6-1 with TRBJ2-1; 12 bases align to TRBD2. Germline CDR1 is MNHNS and CDR2 is SASEGT. Germline trimming cut 4 bases from V and 6 bases from J; bases unmatched to any gene: 10. This CDR3 comprises 17 residues. CDR3 bases: TGTGCCAGCAGTGCCTTAAAATCTAGCGGGAGGGCCAATGAGCAGTTCTTC. It translates to CASSALKSSGRANEQFF.

This sequence joins TRBV7-3 and TRBJ2-2; 9 bases align to TRBD2. This CDR3 contains 17 residues. CDR1 and CDR2 from the germline V gene are SGHTA and FQGTGA. Trimming at V came to 4 bases and at J to 6 bases, leaving 12 bases not matched to a gene. The CDR3 is CASSSWGAGGPPGELFF. The CDR3 bases are TGTGCCAGCAGCTCATGGGGGGCGGGAGGGCCGCCCGGGGAGCTGTTTTTT.

This rearrangement joins TRBV7-8 to TRBJ2-1, with D hard to call. The CDR3 is made up of 13 amino acids. V gave up 3 bases and J gave up 4 bases, with 7 bases separating them. The V gene's germline CDR1 is SGHVS and CDR2 FQNEAQ. CDR3 in amino acids: CASSLGRYNEQFF. The CDR3 bases are TGTGCCAGCAGCTTGGGCAGGTACAATGAGCAGTTCTTC.

The CDR3: CASSHSGLAGPPASTDTQYF. The CDR3 nucleotides are TGTGCCAGCAGCCATTCCGGACTAGCGGGGCCTCCCGCTAGCACAGATACGCAGTATTTT. The chain carries TRBV4-2 and TRBJ2-3; 12 bases line up with TRBD2. The CDR3 contains 20 residues. J was trimmed by 0 bases and V by 3 bases; bases with no gene match: 13. Germline V gene sequence: CDR1 LGHNA, CDR2 YNFKEQ.

The rearrangement links TRBV14 to TRBJ2-7, with D possibly being TRBD1 (6 bases). V lost 4 bases and J 2 bases, leaving 21 bases between the germline ends. CDR1 SGHDN and CDR2 FVKESK come from the germline V gene. The CDR3 consists of 17 residues. The CDR3 DNA reads TGTGCCAGCAGCCCGGACCCAAGCGACAGGCCCCCCTACGAGCAGTACTTC. Translated, it gives CASSPDPSDRPPYEQYF.

This clone appeared once. The J gene is TRBJ1-2, the V gene TRBV19; possible D gene TRBD1, 5 bases. CDR1 is LNHDA, CDR2 SQIVND, per germline (reference sequence). With 6 bases removed from V and 2 bases from J, the gap between germline ends came to 10 bases. The CDR3 covers 13 residues. Here the CDR3 reads CASRTRDNYGYTF. The CDR3, as DNA: TGTGCCAGTAGGACTAGGGACAACTATGGCTACACCTTC.

This clone was seen just once. V gene TRBV7-2 combines with J gene TRBJ2-7, with 12 positions matching TRBD2. V shed 1 base and J 7 bases; nucleotides not matched to a gene: 8. This CDR3 has 16 residues. Per the germline V gene, CDR1 is SGHTA and CDR2 is FQGNSA. The CDR3 DNA reads TGTGCCAGCAGCTTAGGATACGGACTAGCGGGGTTTGAGCAGTACTTC. This codes for CASSLGYGLAGFEQYF. The variable domain in full, completed from reference TRBV7-2 and TRBJ2-7, reads GAGVSQSPSNKVTEKGKDVELRCDPISGHTALYWYRQSLGQGLEFLIYFQGNSAPDKSGLPSDRFSAERTGGSVSTLTIQRTQQEDSAVYLCASSLGYGLAGFEQYFGPGTRLTVT.

The chain employs TRBV5-4 and TRBJ2-3; 7 bases agree with TRBD2. J lost 0 bases, V lost 2 bases, and 9 bases had no gene match. CDR1 is SGHNT, CDR2 YYREEE, per germline (reference sequence). The CDR3 totals 17 residues. Here the CDR3 DNA reads TGTGCCAGCAGCTTTGGGGGTAGCGGGTTAAGCACAGATACGCAGTATTTT. It specifies CASSFGGSGLSTDTQYF.

The genes are TRBV5-5 and TRBJ2-7; D remains unclear. Trimming removed 0 bases from V and 4 bases from J, with 11 bases in between. The length of the CDR3 is 14 residues. Per the germline V gene, CDR1 is SGHKS and CDR2 is YYEKEE (reference sequence). The CDR3 DNA is TGTGCCAGCAGCTTGGCCTTTGGCAGTTACGAGCAGTACTTC. Its protein is CASSLAFGSYEQYF.

This clone was observed once. The chain has TRBV29-1 and TRBJ1-4, with D tentatively TRBD1 (6 bases). CDR3 length: 14 residues. Germline V gives CDR1 SQVTM, CDR2 ANQGSEA. V was clipped by 1 base and J by 5 bases, with 11 bases between them. CDR3 DNA sequence: TGCAGCGTTGAAGGTCCGGGGGGCAATGAAAAACTGTTTTTT. Translated, it gives CSVEGPGGNEKLFF.

V gene TRBV5-1 combines with J gene TRBJ2-5; 8 nucleotides agree with TRBD2. CDR3 length equals 13 residues. The V segment lost 1 base and the J segment 5 bases; nucleotides outside the gene matches: 1. Germline-derived CDR1 and CDR2 are SGHRS and YFSETQ. CDR3 region: CASSLSGGETQYF. DNA for the CDR3: TGCGCCAGCAGCTTGTCGGGAGGGGAGACCCAGTACTTC.

V gene TRBV2 combines with J gene TRBJ1-5; no firm D call. The CDR3 sequence is 14 residues long. The germline CDR1 and CDR2 sequences are SNHLY and FYNNEI. The germline V and J ends were trimmed by 1 base and 3 bases, with 7 bases remaining between them. CDR3 bases: TGTGCCAGCAGTGAAGAACAGATCAATCAGCCCCAGCATTTT. It encodes CASSEEQINQPQHF.